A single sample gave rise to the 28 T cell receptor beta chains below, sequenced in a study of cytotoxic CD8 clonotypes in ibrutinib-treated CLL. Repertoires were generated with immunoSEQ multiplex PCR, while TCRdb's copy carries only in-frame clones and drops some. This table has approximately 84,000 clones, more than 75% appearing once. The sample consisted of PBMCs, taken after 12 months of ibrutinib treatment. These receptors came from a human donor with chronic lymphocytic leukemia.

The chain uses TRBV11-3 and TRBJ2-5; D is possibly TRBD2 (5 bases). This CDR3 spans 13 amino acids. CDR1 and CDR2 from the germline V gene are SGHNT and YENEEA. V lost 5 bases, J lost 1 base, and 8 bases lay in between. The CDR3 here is CASSRDGQETQYF. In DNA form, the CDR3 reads TGTGCCAGCAGCCGGGATGGCCAAGAGACCCAGTACTTC.

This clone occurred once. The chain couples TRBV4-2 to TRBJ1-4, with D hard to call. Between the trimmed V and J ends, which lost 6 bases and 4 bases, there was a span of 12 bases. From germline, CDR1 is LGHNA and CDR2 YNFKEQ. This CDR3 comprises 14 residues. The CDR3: CASSVGRDNEKLFF. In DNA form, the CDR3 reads TGTGCCAGCAGTGTGGGCAGAGATAATGAAAAACTGTTTTTT.

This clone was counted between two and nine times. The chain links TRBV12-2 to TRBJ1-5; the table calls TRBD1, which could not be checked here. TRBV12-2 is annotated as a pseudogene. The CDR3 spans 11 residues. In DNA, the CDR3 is TGTGCAAGTACGTGGGGCCAGCCCCAGCATTTT. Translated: CASTWGQPQHF.

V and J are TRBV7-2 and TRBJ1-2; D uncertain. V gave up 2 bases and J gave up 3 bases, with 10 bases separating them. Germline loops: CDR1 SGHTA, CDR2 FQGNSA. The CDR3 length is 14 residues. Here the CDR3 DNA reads TGTGCCAGCAGCTTATATAGGGCGGACTATGGCTACACCTTC. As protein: CASSLYRADYGYTF.

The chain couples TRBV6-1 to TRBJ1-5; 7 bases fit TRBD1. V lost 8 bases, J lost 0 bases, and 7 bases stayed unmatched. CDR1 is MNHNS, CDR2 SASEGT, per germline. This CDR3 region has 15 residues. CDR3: CASAGQLYSNQPQHF. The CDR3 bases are TGTGCCAGCGCGGGACAGCTATATAGCAATCAGCCCCAGCATTTT.

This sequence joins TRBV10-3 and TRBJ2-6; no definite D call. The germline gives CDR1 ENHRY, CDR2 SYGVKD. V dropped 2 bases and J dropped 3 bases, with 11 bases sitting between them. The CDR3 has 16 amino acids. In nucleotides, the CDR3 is TGTGCCATCAGTGAGCCCCTAGGGTTTGGGGCCAACGTCCTGACTTTC. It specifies CAISEPLGFGANVLTF.

In nucleotides, the CDR3 is TGTGCCAGCAGCCCACCAGGGGACGGGGGCACCGGGGAGCTGTTTTTT. It encodes CASSPPGDGGTGELFF. This chain links TRBV7-9 with TRBJ2-2; TRBD1 or TRBD2 may be the D gene (6 bases each). Trimming took off 5 bases at V and 4 bases at J, with 17 bases between the two ends. Germline V gene lookup returns CDR1 SEHNR and CDR2 FQNEAQ (reference sequence). The CDR3 is 16 residues long. The variable domain in full, with the rest retrieved from reference TRBV7-9 and TRBJ2-2, is DTGVSQNPRHKITKRGQNVTFRCDPISEHNRLYWYRQTLGQGPEFLTYFQNEAQLEKSRLLSDRFSAERPKGSFSTLEIQRTEQGDSAMYLCASSPPGDGGTGELFFGEGSRLTVL.

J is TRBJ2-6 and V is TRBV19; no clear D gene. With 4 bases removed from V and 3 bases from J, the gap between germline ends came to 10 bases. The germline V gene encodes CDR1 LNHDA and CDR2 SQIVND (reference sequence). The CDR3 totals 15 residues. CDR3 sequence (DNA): TGTGCCAGTAGTACCCCCCCAGGTGGGGCCAACGTCCTGACTTTC. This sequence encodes CASSTPPGGANVLTF.

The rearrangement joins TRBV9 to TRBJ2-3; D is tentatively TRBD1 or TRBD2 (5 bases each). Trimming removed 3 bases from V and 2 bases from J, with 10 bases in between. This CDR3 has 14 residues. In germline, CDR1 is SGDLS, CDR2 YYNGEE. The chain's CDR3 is CASSGGSLTDTQYF. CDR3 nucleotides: TGTGCCAGCAGCGGGGGGAGCCTCACAGATACGCAGTATTTT.

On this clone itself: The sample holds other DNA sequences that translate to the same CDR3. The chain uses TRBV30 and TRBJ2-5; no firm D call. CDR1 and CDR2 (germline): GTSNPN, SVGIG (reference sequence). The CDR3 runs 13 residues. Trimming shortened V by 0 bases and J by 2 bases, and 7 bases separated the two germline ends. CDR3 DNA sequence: TGTGCCTGGAGTGTAGGCGGACAAGAGACCCAGTACTTC. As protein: CAWSVGGQETQYF.

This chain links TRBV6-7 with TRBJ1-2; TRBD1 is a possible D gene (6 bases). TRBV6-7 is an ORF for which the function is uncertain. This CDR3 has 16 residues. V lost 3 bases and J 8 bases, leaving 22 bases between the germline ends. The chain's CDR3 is CASSYPESRIGGGYTF. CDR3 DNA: TGTGCCAGCAGTTATCCCGAATCCCGGATAGGGGGGGGCTACACCTTC.

The CDR3 nucleotides read TGTGCCAGCAGTTTATGGCGGACGGGTTCCTACGAGCAGTACTTC. This translates into CASSLWRTGSYEQYF. The chain uses TRBV28 and TRBJ2-7; D remains unclear. The V end was cut by 0 bases, the J end by 1 base, with 10 bases between. The CDR3 has 15 residues. CDR1 and CDR2 (germline): MDHEN, SYDVKM.

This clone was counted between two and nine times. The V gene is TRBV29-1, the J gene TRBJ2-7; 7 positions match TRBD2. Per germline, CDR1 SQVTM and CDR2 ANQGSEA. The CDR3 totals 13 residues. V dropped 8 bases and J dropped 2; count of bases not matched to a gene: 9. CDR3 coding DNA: TGCAGCCCGGACGATGCGGGGGCCTACGAGCAGTACTTC. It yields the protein CSPDDAGAYEQYF.

The CDR3, as DNA: TGTGCCAGCAGTTTATTAGGGGCCGGGGAGCTGTTTTTT. This sequence encodes CASSLLGAGELFF. This chain links TRBV28 with TRBJ2-2; D may be TRBD1 (5 bases). CDR3 length equals 13 residues. The V gene's germline CDR1 is MDHEN and CDR2 SYDVKM. The V end was cut by 1 base, the J end by 6 bases, with 6 bases between.

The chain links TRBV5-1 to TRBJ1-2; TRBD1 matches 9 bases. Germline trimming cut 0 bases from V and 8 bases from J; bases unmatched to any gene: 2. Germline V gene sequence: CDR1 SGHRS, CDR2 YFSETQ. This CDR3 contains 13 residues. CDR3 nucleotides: TGCGCCAGCAGCTTGGACGGACAGGGGGGCTACACCTTC. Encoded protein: CASSLDGQGGYTF.

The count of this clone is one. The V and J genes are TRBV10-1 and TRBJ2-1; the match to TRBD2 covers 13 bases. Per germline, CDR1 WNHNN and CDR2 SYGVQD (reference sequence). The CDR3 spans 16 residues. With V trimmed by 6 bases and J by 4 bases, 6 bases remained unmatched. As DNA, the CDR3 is TGCGCCAGCAGCGGGGAACTAGCGGGAGGGTACAATGAGCAGTTCTTC. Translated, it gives CASSGELAGGYNEQFF.

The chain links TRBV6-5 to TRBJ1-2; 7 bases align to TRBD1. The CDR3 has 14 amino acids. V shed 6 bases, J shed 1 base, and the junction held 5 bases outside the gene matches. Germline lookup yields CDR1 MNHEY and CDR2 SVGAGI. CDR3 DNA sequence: TGTGCCAGCAGACCGGGACAGCTTAACTATGGCTACACCTTC. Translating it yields CASRPGQLNYGYTF.

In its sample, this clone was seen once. CDR3 sequence: CASSPPLGGVHEQYF. CDR3 nucleotides: TGTGCCAGCAGCCCCCCCCTTGGGGGGGTTCACGAGCAGTACTTC. J is TRBJ2-7 and V is TRBV9; 7 positions match TRBD2. This CDR3 is built from 15 residues. Germline trimming cut 4 bases from V and 5 bases from J; bases unmatched to any gene: 12. Germline CDR1 and CDR2: SGDLS and YYNGEE.

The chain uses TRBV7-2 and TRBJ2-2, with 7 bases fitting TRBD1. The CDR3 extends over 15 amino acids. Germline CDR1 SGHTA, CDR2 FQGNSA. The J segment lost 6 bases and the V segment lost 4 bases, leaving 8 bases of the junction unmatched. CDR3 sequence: CASSSQGVGAGELFF. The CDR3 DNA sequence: TGTGCCAGCAGCTCGCAGGGGGTAGGGGCCGGGGAGCTGTTTTTT.

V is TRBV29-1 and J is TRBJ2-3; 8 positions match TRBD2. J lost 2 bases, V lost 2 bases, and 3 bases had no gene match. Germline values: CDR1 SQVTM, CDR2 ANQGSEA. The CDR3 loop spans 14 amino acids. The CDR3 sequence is CSVERGGYTDTQYF. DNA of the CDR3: TGCAGCGTTGAACGGGGGGGATACACAGATACGCAGTATTTT.

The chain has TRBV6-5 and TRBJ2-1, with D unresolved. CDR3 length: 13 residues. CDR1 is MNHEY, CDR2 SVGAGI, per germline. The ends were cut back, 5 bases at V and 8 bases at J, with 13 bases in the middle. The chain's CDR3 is CASSAPTQHEQFF. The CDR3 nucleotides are TGTGCCAGCAGTGCCCCGACTCAGCATGAGCAGTTCTTC.

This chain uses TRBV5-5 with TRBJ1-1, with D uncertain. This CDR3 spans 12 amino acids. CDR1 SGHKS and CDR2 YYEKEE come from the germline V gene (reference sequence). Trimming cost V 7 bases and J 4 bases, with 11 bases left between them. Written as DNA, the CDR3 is TGTGCCAGCGCCCACCGCTCCACTGAAGCTTTCTTT. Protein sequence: CASAHRSTEAFF.

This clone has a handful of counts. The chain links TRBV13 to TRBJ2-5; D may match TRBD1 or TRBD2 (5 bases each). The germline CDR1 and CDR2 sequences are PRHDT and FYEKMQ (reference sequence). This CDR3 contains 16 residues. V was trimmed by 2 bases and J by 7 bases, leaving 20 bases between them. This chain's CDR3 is CASSLKGVARRGTQYF. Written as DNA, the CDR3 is TGTGCCAGCAGCTTAAAAGGCGTAGCGCGAAGGGGGACCCAGTACTTC.

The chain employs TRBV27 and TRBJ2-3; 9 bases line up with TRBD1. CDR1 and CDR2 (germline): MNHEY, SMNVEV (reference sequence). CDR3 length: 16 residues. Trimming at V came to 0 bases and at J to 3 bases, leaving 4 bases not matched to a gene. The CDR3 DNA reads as TGTGCCAGCAGTTTATCTGGACAGGGGTTAACAGATACGCAGTATTTT. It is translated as CASSLSGQGLTDTQYF.

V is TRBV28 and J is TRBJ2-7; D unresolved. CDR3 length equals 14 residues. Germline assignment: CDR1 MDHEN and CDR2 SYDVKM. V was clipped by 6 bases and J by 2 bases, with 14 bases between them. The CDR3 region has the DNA TGTGCCAGCAGCCCCCCGGATCGACCCTACGAGCAGTACTTC. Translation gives CASSPPDRPYEQYF.

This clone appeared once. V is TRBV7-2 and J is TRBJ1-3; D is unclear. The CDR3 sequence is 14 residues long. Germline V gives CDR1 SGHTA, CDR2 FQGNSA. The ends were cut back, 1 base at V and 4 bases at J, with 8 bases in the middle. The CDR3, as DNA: TGTGCCAGCAGCTTAGACAAATCCGGAAACACCATATATTTT. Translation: CASSLDKSGNTIYF.

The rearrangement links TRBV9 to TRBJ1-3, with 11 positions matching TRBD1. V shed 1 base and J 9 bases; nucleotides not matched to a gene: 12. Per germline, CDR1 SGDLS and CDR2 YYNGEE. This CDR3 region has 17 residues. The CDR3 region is CASSVRPGTGGPGTIYF. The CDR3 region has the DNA TGTGCCAGCAGCGTAAGGCCGGGGACAGGGGGGCCAGGCACCATATATTTT. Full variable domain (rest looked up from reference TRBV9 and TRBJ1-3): DSGVTQTPKHLITATGQRVTLRCSPRSGDLSVYWYQQSLDQGLQFLIQYYNGEERAKGNILERFSAQQFPDLHSELNLSSLELGDSALYFCASSVRPGTGGPGTIYFGEGSWLTVV.

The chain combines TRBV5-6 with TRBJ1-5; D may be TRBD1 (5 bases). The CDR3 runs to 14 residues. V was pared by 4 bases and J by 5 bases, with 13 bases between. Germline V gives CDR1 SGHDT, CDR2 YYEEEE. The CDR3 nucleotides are TGTGCCAGCAGCCTGGGGGTCACCCATCAGCCCCAGCATTTT. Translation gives CASSLGVTHQPQHF. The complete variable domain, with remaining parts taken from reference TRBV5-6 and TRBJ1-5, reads DAGVTQSPTHLIKTRGQQVTLRCSPKSGHDTVSWYQQALGQGPQFIFQYYEEEERQRGNFPDRFSGHQFPNYSSELNVNALLLGDSALYLCASSLGVTHQPQHFGDGTRLSIL.